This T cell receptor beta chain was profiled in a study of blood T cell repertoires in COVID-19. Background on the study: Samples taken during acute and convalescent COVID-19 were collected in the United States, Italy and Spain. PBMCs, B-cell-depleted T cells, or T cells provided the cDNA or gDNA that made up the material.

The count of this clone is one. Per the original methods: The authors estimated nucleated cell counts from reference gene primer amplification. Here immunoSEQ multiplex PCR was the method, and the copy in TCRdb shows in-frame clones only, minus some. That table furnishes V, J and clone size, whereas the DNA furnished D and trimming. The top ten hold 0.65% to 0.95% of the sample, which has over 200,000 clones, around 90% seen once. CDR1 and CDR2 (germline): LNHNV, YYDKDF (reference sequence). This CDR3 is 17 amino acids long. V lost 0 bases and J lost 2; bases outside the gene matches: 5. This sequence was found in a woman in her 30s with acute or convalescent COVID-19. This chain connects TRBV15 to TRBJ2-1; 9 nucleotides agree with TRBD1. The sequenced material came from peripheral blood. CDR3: CATSRDPGTGPYNEQFF. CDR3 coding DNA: TGTGCCACCAGCAGAGACCCCGGGACAGGGCCCTACAATGAGCAGTTCTTC.